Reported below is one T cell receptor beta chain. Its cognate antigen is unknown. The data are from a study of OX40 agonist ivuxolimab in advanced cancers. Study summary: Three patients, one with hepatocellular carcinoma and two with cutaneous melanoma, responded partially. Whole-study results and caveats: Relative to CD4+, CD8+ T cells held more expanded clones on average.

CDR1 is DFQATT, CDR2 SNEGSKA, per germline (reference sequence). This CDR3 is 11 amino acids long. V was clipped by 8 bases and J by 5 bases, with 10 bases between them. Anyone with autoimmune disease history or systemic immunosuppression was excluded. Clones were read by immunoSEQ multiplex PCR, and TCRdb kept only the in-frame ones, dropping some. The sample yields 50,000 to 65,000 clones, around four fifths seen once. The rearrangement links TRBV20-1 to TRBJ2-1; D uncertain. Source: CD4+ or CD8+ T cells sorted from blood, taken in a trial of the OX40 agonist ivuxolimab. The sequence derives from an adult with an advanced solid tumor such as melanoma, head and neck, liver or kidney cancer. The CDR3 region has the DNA TGCAGTCCCAGATGGGACAATGAGCAGTTCTTC. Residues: CSPRWDNEQFF.